This T cell receptor beta chain comes out of a study of Ad26.COV2.S vaccination and SARS-CoV-2 variants. The treatment: roughly 18 received Ad26.COV2.S at low or high dose, single or two shots; about five received placebo; per-sample allocation not given. Specimens were obtained on day 63 following the first vaccine or placebo injection. Method: immunoSEQ multiplex PCR; TCRdb's copy keeps in-frame clones and lacks some. The data contain roughly 420,000 clones, about 88% of them singletons. The V end lost 5 bases, the J end lost 0 bases, and 11 bases lay between the germline ends. Germline V gene data show CDR1 as SGHAT and CDR2 as FQNNGV. This CDR3 is 15 amino acids long.

The source of this sequence is a person between 18 and 65 years old who received the Ad26.COV2.S COVID-19 vaccine or a placebo. Sample: peripheral blood, taken in a trial of Ad26.COV2.S vaccine versus placebo. The chain couples TRBV11-2 to TRBJ2-1, with D possibly TRBD2 on 5 matching bases. The CDR3 spells CASSPDWNSYNEQFF. In nucleotides, the CDR3 is TGTGCCAGCAGCCCGGACTGGAACTCCTACAATGAGCAGTTCTTC.